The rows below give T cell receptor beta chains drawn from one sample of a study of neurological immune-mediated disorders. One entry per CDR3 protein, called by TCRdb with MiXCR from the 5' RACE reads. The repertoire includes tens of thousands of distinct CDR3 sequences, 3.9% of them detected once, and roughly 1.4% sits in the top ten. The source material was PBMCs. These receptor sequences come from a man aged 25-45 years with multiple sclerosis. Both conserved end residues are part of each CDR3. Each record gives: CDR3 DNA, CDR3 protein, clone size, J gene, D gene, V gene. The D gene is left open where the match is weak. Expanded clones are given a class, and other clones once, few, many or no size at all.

TGTGCCAGCAGCCAAGATCCCGGCGGGAACACTGAAGCTTTCTTT	CASSQDPGGNTEAFF	few	TRBJ1-1	NA	TRBV14
TGTGCCAGCAGCTGGCTTGGGGGGAATGGCGGCTACGAGCAGTACTTC	CASSWLGGNGGYEQYF	many	TRBJ2-7	NA	TRBV5-6
TGCGCCAGCAGCGCGGGACAGGGCCATGGCTACACCTTC	CASSAGQGHGYTF	many	TRBJ1-2	TRBD1	TRBV5-1
TGCAGTGCTAGAGATATGCACGGCAGTACCTACGAGCAGTACTTC	CSARDMHGSTYEQYF	many	TRBJ2-7	NA	TRBV20-1
TGTGCCAGCAGCGCCGGACTAGCGGGGGTTACCCAAGAGACCCAGTACTTC	CASSAGLAGVTQETQYF	many	TRBJ2-5	TRBD2	TRBV9
TGCAGTGCTAGCGACAGGGGGCGTGGGTTTGAGCAGTTCTTC	CSASDRGRGFEQFF	many	TRBJ2-1	TRBD1	TRBV20-1
TGCAGCGCCGGGGACAGGGCGAACTATGGCTACACCTTC	CSAGDRANYGYTF	many	TRBJ1-2	TRBD1	TRBV29-1
TGTGCCAGCAGAGACAGGTACTCTGGGGCCAACGTCCTGACTTTC	CASRDRYSGANVLTF	many	TRBJ2-6	NA	TRBV12-3/TRBV12-4
TGTGCCATCACGGCAGGCAAGAATTCACCCCTCCACTTT	CAITAGKNSPLHF	many	TRBJ1-6	NA	TRBV10-3
TGTGCCATCAGGTACGATGGCTCCTACAATGAGCAGTTCTTC	CAIRYDGSYNEQFF	many	TRBJ2-1	NA	TRBV10-3
TGTGCCAGCAGTACGGCCGGCAGCGGGGGGGCCCTAGCCAAAAACATTCAGTACTTC	CASSTAGSGGALAKNIQYF	many	TRBJ2-4	TRBD2	TRBV12-3/TRBV12-4
TGTGCCAGCAGCGCCGGAACAGGGGCACGCGAGCAGTACTTC	CASSAGTGAREQYF	few	TRBJ2-7	TRBD1	TRBV5-6
TGTGCCAGCAGTCGCCGACGAAGCAATCAGCCCCAGCATTTT	CASSRRRSNQPQHF	few	TRBJ1-5	NA	TRBV27
TGCAGTGCCGGGACAGGGAATAACTATGGCTACACCTTC	CSAGTGNNYGYTF	many	TRBJ1-2	TRBD1	TRBV20-1
TGCGCCAGCAGCCAGCGCGGGGGGTCGAGCACAGATACGCAGTATTTT	CASSQRGGSSTDTQYF	many	TRBJ2-3	TRBD2	TRBV4-1
TGTGCCAGCATCCCTAATTACAGGTCTCCGAACACTGAAGCTTTCTTT	CASIPNYRSPNTEAFF	many	TRBJ1-1	NA	TRBV6-2/TRBV6-3
TGTGCCAGCTTGACTTCGAACACCGGGGAGCTGTTTTTT	CASLTSNTGELFF	many	TRBJ2-2	NA	TRBV12-3/TRBV12-4
TGTGCCAGCAGCTTGGTGTTAGCGGGGGGGCCAGATACGCAGTATTTT	CASSLVLAGGPDTQYF	many	TRBJ2-3	TRBD2	TRBV5-5
TGTGCCAGCAGTTTAACTGGGGCCAACGTCCTGACTTTC	CASSLTGANVLTF	many	TRBJ2-6	NA	TRBV12-3/TRBV12-4
TGTGCCAGCAGCTTCTATGTTTCAGAACGGGGGAACACTGAAGCTTTCTTT	CASSFYVSERGNTEAFF	many	TRBJ1-1	NA	TRBV7-2
TGCGCCAGCAGCTTCGGGTCCGGAGGTGGTGAAAAACTGTTTTTT	CASSFGSGGGEKLFF	many	TRBJ1-4	NA	TRBV5-1
TGTGCCAGCAGCTTAGACCAACTGGCCAGTAGCACAGATACGCAGTATTTT	CASSLDQLASSTDTQYF	many	TRBJ2-3	NA	TRBV7-8
TGCAGTGCTAGAGAGGACGGGTCCTATGGCTACACCTTC	CSAREDGSYGYTF	many	TRBJ1-2	NA	TRBV20-1
TGTGCCAGCAGTTACTCGACAGGGGGCTCCGGGACCCAGTACTTC	CASSYSTGGSGTQYF	NA	TRBJ2-5	TRBD1	TRBV6-5
TGTGCCAGCGGACAGTTGTTCACAGATACGCAGTATTTT	CASGQLFTDTQYF	many	TRBJ2-3	NA	TRBV19
TGCAGTGCTGTTAGCGGGGGCCCCTACGAGCAGTACTTC	CSAVSGGPYEQYF	many	TRBJ2-7	TRBD2	TRBV20-1
TGCAGTGCCAAAAGCGGGGGCGACTACAATGAGCAGTTCTTC	CSAKSGGDYNEQFF	many	TRBJ2-1	TRBD2	TRBV20-1
TGTGCCAGCAGCCCCCAGCGGAGATACATGAACACTGAAGCTTTCTTT	CASSPQRRYMNTEAFF	few	TRBJ1-1	NA	TRBV7-6
TGTGCCAGCAGGGAATCAGGGATGGGGGCTGAAGCTTTCTTT	CASRESGMGAEAFF	many	TRBJ1-1	NA	TRBV12-3/TRBV12-4
TGTGCCAGCAGTTATACCCGACTTGAAGCTTTCTTT	CASSYTRLEAFF	NA	TRBJ1-1	NA	TRBV6-2/TRBV6-3
TGCAGTGCCCATCGACTAGCGGGGAACAGGGGTGAGCAGTTCTTC	CSAHRLAGNRGEQFF	many	TRBJ2-1	TRBD2	TRBV20-1
TGTGCCAGCAGCTTCAGCTGGAATTCACCCCTCAACTTT	CASSFSWNSPLNF	few	TRBJ1-6	NA	TRBV5-6
TGTGCCAGCAGTTCCGACGGGGAGAGGCCCCAGCATTTT	CASSSDGERPQHF	many	TRBJ1-5	NA	TRBV12-3/TRBV12-4
TGCAGTGCTCCCTTTCCGACAGCGCTGGCTGGAAACACCATATATTTT	CSAPFPTALAGNTIYF	many	TRBJ1-3	NA	TRBV20-1
TGCGCCAGCAGCCCTGGCCAGGGGGGAGATACGCAGTATTTT	CASSPGQGGDTQYF	many	TRBJ2-3	NA	TRBV5-1
TGCAGTGCTAGAGATATGAGGGGGCGAAACACCATATATTTT	CSARDMRGRNTIYF	many	TRBJ1-3	TRBD1	TRBV20-1
TGTGCCAGCAGTGCGGACTCGAGCTCTGGAAACACCATATATTTT	CASSADSSSGNTIYF	many	TRBJ1-3	NA	TRBV27
TGCGCCAGCAGCCAGGGACACCCTAGCACAGATACGCAGTATTTT	CASSQGHPSTDTQYF	many	TRBJ2-3	NA	TRBV4-1
TGCAGTGCGGACCAATACAGCCCAGGGGGACTCAGTGAAGCTTTCTTT	CSADQYSPGGLSEAFF	many	TRBJ1-1	TRBD1	TRBV20-1
TGCGCCAGCAGCTTGGTCCCTGGAAGCTCCTACGAGCAGTACTTC	CASSLVPGSSYEQYF	many	TRBJ2-7	NA	TRBV5-1
TGTGCCAGCGGGGCGGGCAGGGCTCTGAACACTGAAGCTTTCTTT	CASGAGRALNTEAFF	many	TRBJ1-1	NA	TRBV2
TGCGCCAGCAGTGAACAGCCGGGCCCTCAGGCCCAGCATTTT	CASSEQPGPQAQHF	many	TRBJ1-5	NA	TRBV5-1
TGTGCCAGCAGCTTTTTTGCAGGGACCCCAGATACGCAGTATTTT	CASSFFAGTPDTQYF	many	TRBJ2-3	NA	TRBV7-2
TGCAGTGCTAGAGATGGGGATAGCGGGGGGGCGAACGGGGAGCTGTTTTTT	CSARDGDSGGANGELFF	many	TRBJ2-2	TRBD2	TRBV20-1
TGCGCCAGCAGCTTGGGGCCACAGGGCGAGTCCTACGAGCAGTACTTC	CASSLGPQGESYEQYF	many	TRBJ2-7	NA	TRBV5-1
TGTGCCAGCAGCCTTTTGAGCTCTGGAAACACCATATATTTT	CASSLLSSGNTIYF	many	TRBJ1-3	NA	TRBV7-2
TGTGCCAGCCGAATTCACCGGGACAGTTTTGCTGAAGCTTTCTTT	CASRIHRDSFAEAFF	NA	TRBJ1-1	TRBD1	TRBV27
TGCGCCAGCAGCCAAGTTGTCGGGATTTGGATTCAGCCCCAGAATTTT	CASSQVVGIWIQPQNF	many	TRBJ1-5	NA	TRBV4-1
TGCAGCCTCGAGTCCGGGACAGGGGGCGATGGAGGGGGCATGGGGACCCAGTACTTC	CSLESGTGGDGGGMGTQYF	many	TRBJ2-5	TRBD1	TRBV20-1
TGCGCCAGCAGCCAAGGGCCCCTAGTAGACTGGGAGGTGGAGCAGTTCTTC	CASSQGPLVDWEVEQFF	many	TRBJ2-1	NA	TRBV4-1
TGCGCCAGCACCCTGATCGGCCTCACCGGGGAGCTGTTTTTT	CASTLIGLTGELFF	many	TRBJ2-2	NA	TRBV5-1
TGTGCCAGCAGCCCCGCGGGACAGGGGGGTTCACCCCTCAACTTT	CASSPAGQGGSPLNF	NA	TRBJ1-6	TRBD1	TRBV3-1
TGTGCCAGCACGGATCGGGACAGAGTATACAATGAGCAGTTCTTC	CASTDRDRVYNEQFF	NA	TRBJ2-1	TRBD1	TRBV27
TGTGCCAGCAGCTACGGGACGGGGACGGGAGATACGCAGTATTTT	CASSYGTGTGDTQYF	many	TRBJ2-3	NA	TRBV5-6
TGCGCCAGCAGCTTAGGACAGCATGCAACTAATGAAAAACTGTTTTTT	CASSLGQHATNEKLFF	many	TRBJ1-4	NA	TRBV5-1
TGTGCCAGCATGGAGGGGTTCCAAGAGACCCAGTACTTC	CASMEGFQETQYF	many	TRBJ2-5	NA	TRBV6-1
TGCGCCAGTTCTCATATCCGGGACAGGGGCACCGGGGAGCTGTTTTTT	CASSHIRDRGTGELFF	many	TRBJ2-2	TRBD1	TRBV10-2
TGTGCCAGCAGTTTAAGGCCCCAGGCCAGCTACGAGCAGTACTTC	CASSLRPQASYEQYF	many	TRBJ2-7	NA	TRBV27
TGCAGTGCTAGAACGCCAGGGTTTGCGACAGATACGCAGTATTTT	CSARTPGFATDTQYF	many	TRBJ2-3	NA	TRBV20-1
TGCAGTGCTAGGATTGCGGGGGGCCTCACAGATACGCAGTATTTT	CSARIAGGLTDTQYF	many	TRBJ2-3	TRBD2	TRBV20-1